This TCR beta chain came from a study of T cells after posttransplantation cyclophosphamide. This related bone marrow graft donor gave peripheral blood on the day of marrow donation. Concerning this clone: A junction boundary mismatches the germline segment, possibly from a read error.

The germline V gene has CDR1 SGHNT and CDR2 YYREEE (reference sequence). The CDR3 sequence is 15 residues long. Method: immunoSEQ multiplex PCR; TCRdb's copy keeps in-frame clones and lacks some. The sample has approximately 50,000 clones, 90% to 95% seen once. The sample taken for sequencing was PBMCs. This chain links TRBV5-4 with TRBJ2-5, with D perhaps being TRBD1 or TRBD2 (5 bases each). This TCR derives from a woman in her thirties in good health and a related stem cell transplant donor. The CDR3 loop reads CASNLRGRDQETQYF. The CDR3 bases are TGTGCCAGCAACTTGAGGGGCAGGGACCAAGAGACCCAGTACTTC.